The 14 T cell receptor beta chains reported below all come from one sample, sequenced in a study of shared clonotypes between healthy human individuals. CD8 cells regarded as naive lacked CD45RO, were positively chosen for CCR7, and omitted terminally differentiated effector memory CD45RA+ cells. TCRdb keeps only in-frame clones here, not all; method: immunoSEQ multiplex PCR. This table holds 800,000 or so clones, 90% to 98% found once. The sequenced material came from naive CD8+ T cells sorted from blood. The source is a man aged 25-40 years in good health.

The chain joins TRBV27 to TRBJ2-7; D unclear. Germline CDR1 reads MNHEY; CDR2 reads SMNVEV (reference sequence). Trimming cost V 2 bases and J 2 bases, with 7 bases left between them. This CDR3 is built from 13 residues. CDR3 nucleotides: TGTGCCAGCAGTTTAAAGTTACCCTACGAGCAGTACTTC. The encoded protein is CASSLKLPYEQYF.

This chain joins TRBV29-1 and TRBJ2-3; weak D call: TRBD2 (6 bases). The V gene lost 8 bases and the J gene lost 1 base, with 22 bases spanning the gap. This CDR3 has 16 residues. Germline V CDR1 and CDR2: SQVTM, ANQGSEA. CDR3 DNA: TGCAGCCCTGACACGCTGCTAGGCGGGGGCACAGATACGCAGTATTTT. Translation: CSPDTLLGGGTDTQYF.

CDR3 DNA: TGTGCCAGCAGTCCTACTCCGGGGGCCAACGTCCTGACTTTC. This gives the protein CASSPTPGANVLTF. V and J are TRBV27 and TRBJ2-6, with no clear D. The CDR3 loop spans 14 amino acids. Trimming pared 5 bases from V and 4 bases from J, leaving 9 bases between. Germline loops: CDR1 MNHEY, CDR2 SMNVEV (reference sequence).

This chain uses TRBV7-8 with TRBJ2-3; 7 nucleotides match TRBD2. Germline V gene sequence: CDR1 SGHVS, CDR2 FQNEAQ. This CDR3 region has 16 residues. J gave up 2 bases and V 1 base, and 6 bases lay outside the gene matches. CDR3 bases: TGTGCCAGCAGCTTAGAGGCTAGCGGAGCCACAGATACGCAGTATTTT. Encoded protein: CASSLEASGATDTQYF.

This CDR3 reads CASTPIGQGHQPQHF. For the CDR3, the DNA is TGTGCCAGCACTCCGATTGGACAGGGTCATCAGCCCCAGCATTTT. V gene TRBV27 combines with J gene TRBJ1-5, with TRBD1 identical over 8 bases. The CDR3 is made up of 15 amino acids. The junction had 10 bases not matched to a gene; V was cut back by 7 bases and J by 5 bases. Germline V gene data show CDR1 as MNHEY and CDR2 as SMNVEV (reference sequence).

The CDR3 sequence is CASSLGSSNQPQHF. CDR3 DNA sequence: TGTGCCAGCAGCTTGGGGTCCAGCAATCAGCCCCAGCATTTT. The J gene is TRBJ1-5, the V gene TRBV5-5; D unclear. The V end was cut by 0 bases, the J end by 1 base, with 5 bases between. Germline values: CDR1 SGHKS, CDR2 YYEKEE (reference sequence). The CDR3 has 14 amino acids.

The gene calls are TRBV7-9 and TRBJ2-3; D not resolved. The CDR3 is 12 amino acids. From germline, CDR1 is SEHNR and CDR2 FQNEAQ (reference sequence). V shed 7 bases and J shed 0 bases, with 5 bases lying between them. DNA of the CDR3: TGTGCCAGCACCCCTAGCACAGATACGCAGTATTTT. Encoded protein: CASTPSTDTQYF. Using reference TRBV7-9 and TRBJ2-3 for the parts outside the CDR3, the full variable domain is DTGVSQNPRHKITKRGQNVTFRCDPISEHNRLYWYRQTLGQGPEFLTYFQNEAQLEKSRLLSDRFSAERPKGSFSTLEIQRTEQGDSAMYLCASTPSTDTQYFGPGTRLTVL.

This chain connects TRBV6-4 to TRBJ1-3; D may be TRBD1 (5 bases). V was shortened by 0 bases and J by 3 bases, with 9 bases between the two germline ends. This CDR3 contains 15 residues. Per the germline V gene, CDR1 is MRHNA and CDR2 is SNTAGT. CDR3: CASSDSERGGNTIYF. CDR3 in DNA: TGTGCCAGCAGTGACTCAGAGAGGGGTGGAAACACCATATATTTT.

This sequence joins TRBV5-5 and TRBJ2-7; 7 bases align to TRBD1. This CDR3 is built from 17 residues. V lost 4 bases to trimming and J lost 1 base; unmatched junction nucleotides: 14. Germline values: CDR1 SGHKS, CDR2 YYEKEE (reference sequence). The chain's CDR3 is CASSHKTGTEVSYEQYF. The CDR3 DNA reads TGTGCCAGCAGCCATAAAACCGGGACAGAAGTTTCCTACGAGCAGTACTTC.

V is TRBV19 and J is TRBJ1-2, with a tentative D call TRBD1 (5 bases). This CDR3 region has 14 residues. Germline V CDR1 and CDR2: LNHDA, SQIVND (reference sequence). V lost 3 bases to trimming and J lost 0 bases, with 8 bases between them. The DNA for the CDR3 is TGTGCCAGTAGTATTGGACAACCTAACTATGGCTACACCTTC. Translation: CASSIGQPNYGYTF.

CDR3: CASSHVPGAPQETQYF. The DNA for the CDR3 is TGTGCCAGCAGCCACGTGCCGGGGGCACCTCAAGAGACCCAGTACTTC. This rearrangement joins TRBV14 to TRBJ2-5; perhaps D is TRBD1 or TRBD2 (6 bases each). CDR3 length: 16 residues. Deletions cut 3 bases from V and 2 bases from J, with 16 bases between. From germline, CDR1 is SGHDN and CDR2 FVKESK. The whole variable domain, filled in from reference TRBV14 and TRBJ2-5, reads EAGVTQFPSHSVIEKGQTVTLRCDPISGHDNLYWYRRVMGKEIKFLLHFVKESKQDESGMPNNRFLAERTGGTYSTLKVQPAELEDSGVYFCASSHVPGAPQETQYFGPGTRLLVL.

The chain links TRBV6-5 to TRBJ2-1; D remains unclear. The CDR3 is 13 residues long. The V and J ends lost 4 bases and 3 bases respectively, with 7 bases between them. CDR1 and CDR2 (germline): MNHEY, SVGAGI. The CDR3 region is CASSSAHYNEQFF. CDR3 nucleotides: TGTGCCAGCAGTTCGGCTCACTACAATGAGCAGTTCTTC.

This chain joins TRBV5-1 and TRBJ1-1; no firm D call. Trimming removed 4 bases from V and 4 bases from J, with 14 bases in between. Germline CDR1 and CDR2: SGHRS and YFSETQ. The CDR3 runs 14 residues. The CDR3 spells CASSLREIATEAFF. The CDR3, as DNA: TGCGCCAGCAGCCTGCGCGAGATTGCCACTGAAGCTTTCTTT.

This chain uses TRBV5-1 with TRBJ1-2; no definite D call. CDR3 length: 15 amino acids. The germline V gene encodes CDR1 SGHRS and CDR2 YFSETQ. Trimming left V 0 bases short and J 4 bases short, with 13 bases between. The CDR3 is CASSLAEASSYGYTF. In DNA, the CDR3 is TGCGCCAGCAGCTTGGCCGAGGCGAGCAGCTATGGCTACACCTTC.